The text below deals with one T cell receptor (beta chain). The method was immunoSEQ multiplex PCR; TCRdb's version includes in-frame clones alone and lacks a portion of them. This repertoire shows around 750,000 clones, around 72% found once; its top ten account for about 1.8%. The data are from a study of shared clonotypes between healthy human individuals. The CDR3 loop spans 17 amino acids. Trimming removed 1 base from V and 0 bases from J; junction bases left unmatched: 3. The germline V gene has CDR1 SGHVS and CDR2 FNYEAQ. The clonotype originates from a woman in her 30s in good health. Sequenced material: memory CD4+ T cells sorted from blood. The subset is: CD45RA-negative fraction. The chain recombines TRBV7-6 with TRBJ2-1, with TRBD2 identical over 10 bases. Here the CDR3 DNA reads TGTGCCAGCAGCTTAGTGGCTAGCGGGAGCTCCTACAATGAGCAGTTCTTC. Amino acids: CASSLVASGSSYNEQFF.